The 15 T cell receptor beta chains presented below share a single source sample, sequenced in a study of Ad26.COV2.S vaccination and SARS-CoV-2 variants. The treatment here: roughly 18 received Ad26.COV2.S at low or high dose, single or two shots; several received placebo; per-sample allocation not given. Day 63 following the first vaccine or placebo injection was when the samples were taken. The protocol was immunoSEQ multiplex PCR, while the TCRdb copy is restricted to in-frame clones and leaves out a portion. The profile shows 350,000 to 500,000 clones, about nine tenths of them singletons. Specimen: peripheral blood, collected in a trial of Ad26.COV2.S vaccine versus placebo. These receptors were collected from a person aged 18-60 years who received the Ad26.COV2.S COVID-19 vaccine or a placebo.

The chain recombines TRBV10-3 with TRBJ2-2; D possibly matches TRBD1 or TRBD2 (5 bases each). The CDR3 has 16 residues. Deletions cut 0 bases from V and 0 bases from J, with 8 bases between. Germline-derived CDR1 and CDR2 are ENHRY and SYGVKD. DNA for the CDR3: TGTGCCATCAGTGAGTCGGGGACCCCGAACACCGGGGAGCTGTTTTTT. Translation: CAISESGTPNTGELFF.

J is TRBJ2-3 and V is TRBV4-3; D is unclear. The germline V gene encodes CDR1 LGHNA and CDR2 YSLEER. Trimming cost V 1 base and J 6 bases, with 5 bases left between them. The length of the CDR3 is 12 residues. CDR3 DNA sequence: TGCGCCAGCAGCCAAGTTCCGGATACGCAGTATTTT. Encoded protein: CASSQVPDTQYF.

The gene calls are TRBV3-1 (or the pseudogene TRBV3-2) and TRBJ1-1; D is uncertain. CDR1 and CDR2 from the germline V gene are LGHDT and YNNKEL (reference sequence). Trimming cost V 0 bases and J 1 base, with 6 bases left between them. The CDR3 sequence is 14 residues long. CDR3 bases: TGTGCCAGCAGCCAAGAGGCTACGAACACTGAAGCTTTCTTT. This sequence encodes CASSQEATNTEAFF.

The chain combines TRBV5-1 with TRBJ2-1; 13 bases map to TRBD2. The CDR3 is made up of 20 amino acids. V lost 2 bases and J lost 0; bases outside the gene matches: 11. Germline CDR1 is SGHRS and CDR2 is YFSETQ. CDR3 coding DNA: TGCGCCAGCAGCTTACCTACCGGACTAGCGGGAGTTTTCTCCTACAATGAGCAGTTCTTC. Translated, it gives CASSLPTGLAGVFSYNEQFF.

A word on this clone: This sample includes further DNA sequences coding for the same CDR3. CDR3 sequence (DNA): TGTGCCAGCAGCCTACAGGGGGCTGGAGAGACCCAGTACTTC. Translating gives CASSLQGAGETQYF. V gene TRBV6-2 or TRBV6-3 combines with J gene TRBJ2-5, with 9 bases aligning to TRBD1. The CDR3 length is 14 residues. Per the germline V gene, CDR1 is MNHEY and CDR2 is SVGEGT. V shed 6 bases and J 4 bases; nucleotides not matched to a gene: 6.

The rearrangement links TRBV7-8 to TRBJ2-3; 7 bases are shared with TRBD2. The CDR3 spans 16 residues. Germline V gene sequence: CDR1 SGHVS, CDR2 FQNEAQ. Trimming took 1 base from V and 6 from J; bases not matched to a gene: 10. This CDR3 reads CASSLGGRASPDTQYF. DNA for the CDR3: TGTGCCAGCAGCTTAGGGGGGAGGGCTTCCCCGGATACGCAGTATTTT.

The sample holds a few counts of this clone. V usage is TRBV4-1 and J usage is TRBJ2-7; 10 positions match TRBD2. This CDR3 spans 17 amino acids. Germline V gives CDR1 MGHRA, CDR2 YSYEKL. V shed 4 bases and J 6 bases; nucleotides not matched to a gene: 15. The CDR3 nucleotides are TGCGCCAGCAGCCCCCTGGAGCTAGCGGGAGTATCTCGCGAGCAGTACTTC. Amino acids: CASSPLELAGVSREQYF.

The rearrangement uses TRBV6-2 or TRBV6-3 and TRBJ2-7, with D perhaps matching TRBD1 or TRBD2 (5 bases each). The germline gives CDR1 MNHEY, CDR2 SVGEGT. V was pared by 5 bases and J by 4 bases, with 21 bases between. The CDR3 sequence is 16 residues long. The CDR3 protein is CASSNSRDLSLYEQYF. The CDR3 DNA follows: TGTGCCAGCAGTAACAGCCGGGACCTCTCATTATACGAGCAGTACTTC.

The chain employs TRBV5-1 and TRBJ2-1; TRBD2 matches at 7 bases. V was pared by 1 base and J by 3 bases, with 4 bases of the junction left unmatched. Germline CDR1 SGHRS, CDR2 YFSETQ. The CDR3 is made up of 15 amino acids. In DNA form, the CDR3 reads TGCGCCAGCAGCTTGAAGCGGGGAAGCTACAATGAGCAGTTCTTC. It yields the protein CASSLKRGSYNEQFF.

J is TRBJ2-3 and V is TRBV6-6; D remains unclear. The CDR3 length is 14 residues. Looked up from germline, CDR1 is MNHNY and CDR2 is SVGAGI (reference sequence). Trimming shortened V by 2 bases and J by 2 bases, and 8 bases separated the two germline ends. CDR3 sequence: CASSYRASTDTQYF. The CDR3 DNA is TGTGCCAGCAGTTACAGGGCTTCCACAGATACGCAGTATTTT.

Here the CDR3 DNA reads TGTGCCACCGGGTACGGCCCCTACAATGAGCAGTTCTTC. Protein product: CATGYGPYNEQFF. The gene calls are TRBV15 and TRBJ2-1; D gene unclear. This CDR3 spans 13 amino acids. The germline V and J ends were trimmed by 8 bases and 2 bases, with 10 bases remaining between them. Germline CDR1 reads LNHNV; CDR2 reads YYDKDF (reference sequence). The full variable domain, rest sourced from reference TRBV15 and TRBJ2-1, is DAMVIQNPRYQVTQFGKPVTLSCSQTLNHNVMYWYQQKSSQAPKLLFHYYDKDFNNEADTPDNFQSRRPNTSFCFLDIRSPGLGDTAMYLCATGYGPYNEQFFGPGTRLTVL.

The table lists this clone with a count of one. The chain recombines TRBV6-6 with TRBJ1-1, with 9 bases fitting TRBD1. Trimming took 6 bases from V and 8 from J; bases not matched to a gene: 13. The CDR3 extends over 15 amino acids. The germline V gene encodes CDR1 MNHNY and CDR2 SVGAGI (reference sequence). CDR3 sequence reads: CASSSGTGMVWEAFF. The DNA for the CDR3 is TGTGCCAGCAGCTCCGGGACAGGGATGGTTTGGGAAGCTTTCTTT.

This clone was found a few times. J is TRBJ2-1 and V is TRBV7-9; no definite D call. Germline CDR1 is SEHNR and CDR2 is FQNEAQ (reference sequence). The CDR3 contains 18 residues. V lost 2 bases to trimming and J lost 0 bases, with 17 bases between them. CDR3 sequence: CASSLTISTVTSYNEQFF. As DNA, the CDR3 is TGTGCCAGCAGCTTAACGATTTCGACCGTCACCTCCTACAATGAGCAGTTCTTC.

The V and J genes are TRBV9 and TRBJ1-1; 7 bases are shared with TRBD1. Per germline, CDR1 SGDLS and CDR2 YYNGEE. The ends lost 4 bases at V and 4 bases at J; junction bases unmatched: 7. The CDR3 length is 14 residues. The CDR3 protein is CASSNDRASTEAFF. The DNA of the CDR3 is TGTGCCAGCAGCAACGACAGGGCGTCCACTGAAGCTTTCTTT.

This chain links TRBV25-1 with TRBJ1-2, with a weak D call TRBD1 (5 bases). Trimming removed 3 bases from V and 1 base from J, with 12 bases in between. Germline V gives CDR1 MGHDK, CDR2 SYGVNS. The CDR3 has 15 residues. CDR3: CASSDWLGDNYGYTF. As DNA, the CDR3 is TGTGCCAGCAGTGATTGGTTAGGGGATAACTATGGCTACACCTTC.